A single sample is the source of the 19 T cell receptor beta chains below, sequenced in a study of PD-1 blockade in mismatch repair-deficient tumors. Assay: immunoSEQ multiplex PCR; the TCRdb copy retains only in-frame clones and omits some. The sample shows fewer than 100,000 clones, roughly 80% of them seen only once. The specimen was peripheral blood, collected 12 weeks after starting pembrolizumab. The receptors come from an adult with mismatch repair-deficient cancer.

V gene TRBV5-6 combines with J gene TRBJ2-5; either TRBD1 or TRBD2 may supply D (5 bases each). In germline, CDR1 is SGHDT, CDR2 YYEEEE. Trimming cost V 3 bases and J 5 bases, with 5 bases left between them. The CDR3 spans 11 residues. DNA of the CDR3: TGTGCCAGCAGCTGGGGGGAGACCCAGTACTTC. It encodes CASSWGETQYF.

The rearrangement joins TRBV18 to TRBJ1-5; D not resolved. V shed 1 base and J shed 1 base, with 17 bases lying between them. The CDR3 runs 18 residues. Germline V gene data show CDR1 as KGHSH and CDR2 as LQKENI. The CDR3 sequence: CASSPQRREPASNQPQHF. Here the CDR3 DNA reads TGTGCCAGCTCACCACAAAGACGGGAGCCGGCGAGCAATCAGCCCCAGCATTTT.

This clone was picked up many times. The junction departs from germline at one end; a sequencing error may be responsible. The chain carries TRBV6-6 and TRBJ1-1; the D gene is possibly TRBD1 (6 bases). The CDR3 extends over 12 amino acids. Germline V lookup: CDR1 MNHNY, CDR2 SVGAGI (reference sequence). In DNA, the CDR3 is TGTGCCAGCAGTCCAACACGGGGGCGGAATATCTTT. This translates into CASSPTRGRNIF.

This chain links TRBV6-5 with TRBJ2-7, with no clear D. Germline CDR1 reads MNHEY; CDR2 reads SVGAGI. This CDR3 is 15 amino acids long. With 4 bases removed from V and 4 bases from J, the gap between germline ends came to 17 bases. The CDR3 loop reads CASSSRRIAFYEQYF. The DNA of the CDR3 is TGTGCCAGCAGTTCTCGGAGAATAGCCTTTTACGAGCAGTACTTC.

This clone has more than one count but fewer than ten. The CDR3 loop reads CASSPGSSYNEQFF. Written as DNA, the CDR3 is TGTGCCAGCAGTCCAGGGAGCTCCTACAATGAGCAGTTCTTC. The genes are TRBV5-4 and TRBJ2-1; D tentatively fits TRBD1 or TRBD2 (5 bases each). This CDR3 has 14 residues. CDR1 is SGHNT and CDR2 is YYREEE in the germline V gene (reference sequence). The V end lost 5 bases, the J end lost 0 bases, and 9 bases lay between the germline ends.

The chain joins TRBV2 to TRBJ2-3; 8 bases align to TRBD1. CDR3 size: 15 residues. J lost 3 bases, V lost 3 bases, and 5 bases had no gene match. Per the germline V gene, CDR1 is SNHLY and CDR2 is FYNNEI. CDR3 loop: CASSEEDRVTDTQYF. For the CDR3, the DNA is TGTGCCAGCAGTGAGGAGGACAGGGTGACAGATACGCAGTATTTT.

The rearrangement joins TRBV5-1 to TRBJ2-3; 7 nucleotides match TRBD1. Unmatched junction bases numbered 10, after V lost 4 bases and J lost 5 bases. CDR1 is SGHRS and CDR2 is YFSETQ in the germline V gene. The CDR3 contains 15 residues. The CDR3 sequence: CASSLQQGLRDTQYF. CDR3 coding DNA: TGCGCCAGCAGCCTACAACAGGGGTTAAGAGATACGCAGTATTTT.

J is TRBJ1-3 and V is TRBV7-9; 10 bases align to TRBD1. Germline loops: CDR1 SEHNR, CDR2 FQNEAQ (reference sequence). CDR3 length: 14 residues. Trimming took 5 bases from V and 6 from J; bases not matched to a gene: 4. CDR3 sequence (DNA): TGTGCCAGCAGCCACGGGACAGGGGAAAACACCATATATTTT. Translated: CASSHGTGENTIYF.

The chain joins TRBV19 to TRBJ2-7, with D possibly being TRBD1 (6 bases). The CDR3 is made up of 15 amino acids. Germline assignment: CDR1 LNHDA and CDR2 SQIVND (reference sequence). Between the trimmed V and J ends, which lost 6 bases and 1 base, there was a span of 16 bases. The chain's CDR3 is CASRFDRHPSYEQYF. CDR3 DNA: TGTGCCAGTAGGTTTGACAGGCATCCATCCTACGAGCAGTACTTC.

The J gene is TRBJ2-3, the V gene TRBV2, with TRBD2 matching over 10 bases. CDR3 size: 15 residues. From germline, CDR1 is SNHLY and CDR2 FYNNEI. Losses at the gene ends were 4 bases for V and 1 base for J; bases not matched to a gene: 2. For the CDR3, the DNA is TGTGCCAGCAGTGCGCTAGCGGGGGGCACAGATACGCAGTATTTT. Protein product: CASSALAGGTDTQYF.

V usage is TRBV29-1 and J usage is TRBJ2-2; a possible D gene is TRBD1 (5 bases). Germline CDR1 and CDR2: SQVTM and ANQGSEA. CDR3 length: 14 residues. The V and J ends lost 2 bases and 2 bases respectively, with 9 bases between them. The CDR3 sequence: CSVELGHNTGELFF. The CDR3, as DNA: TGCAGCGTTGAATTAGGACACAACACCGGGGAGCTGTTTTTT.

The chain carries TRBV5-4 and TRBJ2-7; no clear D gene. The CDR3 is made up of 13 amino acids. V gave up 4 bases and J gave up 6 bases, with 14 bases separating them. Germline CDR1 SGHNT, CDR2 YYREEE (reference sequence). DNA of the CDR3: TGTGCCAGCAGCCTGATGAGAGTCTCCGAGCAGTACTTC. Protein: CASSLMRVSEQYF. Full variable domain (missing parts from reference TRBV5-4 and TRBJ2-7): ETGVTQSPTHLIKTRGQQVTLRCSSQSGHNTVSWYQQALGQGPQFIFQYYREEENGRGNFPPRFSGLQFPNYSSELNVNALELDDSALYLCASSLMRVSEQYFGPGTRLTVT.

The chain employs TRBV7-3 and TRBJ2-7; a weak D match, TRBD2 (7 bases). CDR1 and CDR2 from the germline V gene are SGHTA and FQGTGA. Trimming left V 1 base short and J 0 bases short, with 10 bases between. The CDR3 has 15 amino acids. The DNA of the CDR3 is TGTGCCAGCAGCTTAATGGGGGGGCACTCCTACGAGCAGTACTTC. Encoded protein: CASSLMGGHSYEQYF.

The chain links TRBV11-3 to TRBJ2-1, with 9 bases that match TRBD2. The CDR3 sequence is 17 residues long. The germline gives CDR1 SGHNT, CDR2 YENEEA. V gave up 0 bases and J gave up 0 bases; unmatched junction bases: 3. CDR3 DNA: TGTGCCAGCAGCTTAGATCGCGGGAGGGCCTCCTACAATGAGCAGTTCTTC. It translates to CASSLDRGRASYNEQFF.

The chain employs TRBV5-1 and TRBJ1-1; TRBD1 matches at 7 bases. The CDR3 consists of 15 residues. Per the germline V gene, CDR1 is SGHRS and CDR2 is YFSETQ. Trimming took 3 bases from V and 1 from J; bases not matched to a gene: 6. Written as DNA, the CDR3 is TGCGCCAGCAGCTCCACAGGGGCCGCGAACACTGAAGCTTTCTTT. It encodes CASSSTGAANTEAFF.

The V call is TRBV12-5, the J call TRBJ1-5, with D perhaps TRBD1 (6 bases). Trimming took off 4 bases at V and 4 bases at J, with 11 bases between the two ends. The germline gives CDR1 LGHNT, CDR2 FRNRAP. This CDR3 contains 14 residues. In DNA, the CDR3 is TGTGCTAGTGGTTCGGACAGACAGAATCAGCCCCAGCATTTT. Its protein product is CASGSDRQNQPQHF.

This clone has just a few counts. CDR3 sequence reads: CASTPTGFGTEAFF. CDR3 in DNA: TGCGCCAGCACCCCAACAGGATTTGGGACTGAAGCTTTCTTT. J is TRBJ1-1 and V is TRBV4-1; the D gene is possibly TRBD1 (5 bases). V lost 7 bases, J lost 5 bases, and 17 bases lay in between. Germline V gene sequence: CDR1 MGHRA, CDR2 YSYEKL. The CDR3 has 14 amino acids.

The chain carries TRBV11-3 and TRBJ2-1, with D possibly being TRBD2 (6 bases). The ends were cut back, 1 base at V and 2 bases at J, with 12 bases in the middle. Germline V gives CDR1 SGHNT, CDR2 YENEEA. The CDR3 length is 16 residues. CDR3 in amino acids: CASSLGDGSPYNEQFF. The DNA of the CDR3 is TGTGCCAGCAGCTTAGGTGACGGGAGCCCCTACAATGAGCAGTTCTTC.

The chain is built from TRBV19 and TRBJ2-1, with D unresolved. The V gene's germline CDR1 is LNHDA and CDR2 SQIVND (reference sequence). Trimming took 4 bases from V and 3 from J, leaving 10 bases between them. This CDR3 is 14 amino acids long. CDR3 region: CASSSLGRYNEQFF. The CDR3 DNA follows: TGTGCCAGTAGTAGTCTAGGACGCTACAATGAGCAGTTCTTC. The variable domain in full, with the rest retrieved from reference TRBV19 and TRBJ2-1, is DGGITQSPKYLFRKEGQNVTLSCEQNLNHDAMYWYRQDPGQGLRLIYYSQIVNDFQKGDIAEGYSVSREKKESFPLTVTSAQKNPTAFYLCASSSLGRYNEQFFGPGTRLTVL.